This T cell receptor beta chain was retrieved from a study of post-analysis software for immune sequencing data. There are 17 residues in the CDR3. Germline lookup yields CDR1 SGHAT and CDR2 FQDESV (reference sequence). With V trimmed by 4 bases and J by 5 bases, 12 bases remained unmatched. This clonotype appeared a single time. Its matching antigen is unknown. Study-wide findings and caveats: When patients were compared with controls, about five TRBV segments were more frequent, TRBV5-6, TRBV5-1 and TRBV20-1 among them. The authors found that F measure strongly co-clustered same-batch samples.

The TCR beta cDNA libraries carried unique molecular identifiers. In TCRdb, the PCR reads were re-called with MiXCR into one record per CDR3 protein. The table records more than 450,000 distinct CDR3 sequences, 34% of them present only once. The chain employs TRBV11-1 and TRBJ2-5; TRBD2 aligns across 11 bases. The sample consisted of blood. This clonotype was sampled from a girl aged 2-17 years with multiple sclerosis. DNA for the CDR3: TGTGCCAGCAGCTCAGGGAAGTCGACTAGCGGGGATGAGACCCAGTACTTC. Its translation: CASSSGKSTSGDETQYF.